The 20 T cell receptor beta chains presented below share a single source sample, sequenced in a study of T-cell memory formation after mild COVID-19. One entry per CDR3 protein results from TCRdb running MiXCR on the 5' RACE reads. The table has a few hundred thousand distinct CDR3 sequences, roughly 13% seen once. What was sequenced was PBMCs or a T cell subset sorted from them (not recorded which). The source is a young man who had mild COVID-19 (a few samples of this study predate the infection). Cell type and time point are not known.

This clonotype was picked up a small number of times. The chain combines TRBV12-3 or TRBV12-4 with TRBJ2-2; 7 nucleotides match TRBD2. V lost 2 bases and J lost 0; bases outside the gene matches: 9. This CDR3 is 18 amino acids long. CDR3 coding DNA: TGTGCCAGCAGTTTATATGGCTGGGAGGGCACGAACACCGGGGAGCTGTTTTTT. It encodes CASSLYGWEGTNTGELFF.

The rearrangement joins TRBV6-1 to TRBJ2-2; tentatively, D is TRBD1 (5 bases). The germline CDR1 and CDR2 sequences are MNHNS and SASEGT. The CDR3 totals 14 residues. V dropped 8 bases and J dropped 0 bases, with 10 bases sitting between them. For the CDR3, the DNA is TGTGCCAGCTCGGCCAGGGCGAACACCGGGGAGCTGTTTTTT. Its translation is CASSARANTGELFF.

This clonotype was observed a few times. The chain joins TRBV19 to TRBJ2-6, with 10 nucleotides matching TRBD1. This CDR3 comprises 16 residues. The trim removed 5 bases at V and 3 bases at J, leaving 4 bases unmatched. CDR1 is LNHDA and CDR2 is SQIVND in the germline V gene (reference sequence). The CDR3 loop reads CASSRQGAIGANVLTF. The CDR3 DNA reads TGTGCCAGTAGTCGACAGGGGGCGATTGGGGCCAACGTCCTGACTTTC.

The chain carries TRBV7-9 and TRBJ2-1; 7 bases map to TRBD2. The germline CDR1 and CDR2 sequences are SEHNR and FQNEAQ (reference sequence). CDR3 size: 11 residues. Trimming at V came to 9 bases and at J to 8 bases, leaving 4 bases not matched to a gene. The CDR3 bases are TGTGCCAGTCTTGGGGGGGATGAGCAGTTCTTC. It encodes CASLGGDEQFF.

CDR3 loop: CASRGPGQDYGYTF. The CDR3 DNA reads TGTGCCAGCAGGGGGCCGGGACAGGACTATGGCTACACCTTC. The gene calls are TRBV2 and TRBJ1-2; 8 bases are a match to TRBD1. V lost 6 bases and J lost 3; bases outside the gene matches: 6. This CDR3 is built from 14 residues. Germline assignment: CDR1 SNHLY and CDR2 FYNNEI.

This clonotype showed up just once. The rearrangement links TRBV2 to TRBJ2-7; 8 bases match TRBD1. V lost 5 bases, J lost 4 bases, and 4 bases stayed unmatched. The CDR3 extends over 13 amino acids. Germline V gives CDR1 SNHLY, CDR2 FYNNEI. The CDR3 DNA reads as TGTGCCAGCAGTTGGGACAGGCGTTACGAGCAGTACGTC. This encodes CASSWDRRYEQYV.

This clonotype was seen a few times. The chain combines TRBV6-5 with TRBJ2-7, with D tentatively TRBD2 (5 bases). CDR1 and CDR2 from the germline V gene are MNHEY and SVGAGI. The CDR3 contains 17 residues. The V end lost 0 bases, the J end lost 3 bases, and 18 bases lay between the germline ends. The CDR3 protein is CASSYSRASHLFYEQYF. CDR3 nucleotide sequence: TGTGCCAGCAGTTACTCGAGGGCAAGCCACCTCTTCTACGAGCAGTACTTC.

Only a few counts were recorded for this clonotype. Written as DNA, the CDR3 is TGCAGTGCTAGACGGGGAAGGGGGAACTCCTACAATGAGCAGTTCTTC. Translating gives CSARRGRGNSYNEQFF. J is TRBJ2-1 and V is TRBV20-1; D might be TRBD1 (6 bases). This CDR3 has 16 residues. Trimming pared 2 bases from V and 0 bases from J, leaving 14 bases between. The V gene's germline CDR1 is DFQATT and CDR2 SNEGSKA (reference sequence).

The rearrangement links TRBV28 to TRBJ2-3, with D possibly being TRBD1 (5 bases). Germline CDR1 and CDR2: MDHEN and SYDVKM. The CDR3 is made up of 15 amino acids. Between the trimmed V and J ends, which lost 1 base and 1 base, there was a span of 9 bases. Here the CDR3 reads CASSLLGLGTDTQYF. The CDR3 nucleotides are TGTGCCAGCAGTTTATTGGGGCTAGGCACAGATACGCAGTATTTT.

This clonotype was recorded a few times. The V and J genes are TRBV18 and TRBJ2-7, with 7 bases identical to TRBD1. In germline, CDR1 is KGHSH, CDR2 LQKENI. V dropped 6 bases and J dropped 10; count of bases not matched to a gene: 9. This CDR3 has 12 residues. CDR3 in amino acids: CASSGQIGSQYF. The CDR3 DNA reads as TGTGCCAGCTCGGGACAGATAGGCAGTCAGTACTTC.

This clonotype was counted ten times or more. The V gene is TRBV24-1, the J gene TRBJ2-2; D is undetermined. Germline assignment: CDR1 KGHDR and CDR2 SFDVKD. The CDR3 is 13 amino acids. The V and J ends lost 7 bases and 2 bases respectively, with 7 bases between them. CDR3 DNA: TGTGCCACCAGCCAAGAAAACACCGGGGAGCTGTTTTTT. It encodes CATSQENTGELFF.

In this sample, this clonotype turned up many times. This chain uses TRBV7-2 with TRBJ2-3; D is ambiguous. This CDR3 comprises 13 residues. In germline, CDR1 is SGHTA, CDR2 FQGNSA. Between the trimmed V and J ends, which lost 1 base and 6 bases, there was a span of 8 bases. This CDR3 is CASSLGNGDTQYF. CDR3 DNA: TGTGCCAGCAGCTTAGGGAACGGGGATACGCAGTATTTT.

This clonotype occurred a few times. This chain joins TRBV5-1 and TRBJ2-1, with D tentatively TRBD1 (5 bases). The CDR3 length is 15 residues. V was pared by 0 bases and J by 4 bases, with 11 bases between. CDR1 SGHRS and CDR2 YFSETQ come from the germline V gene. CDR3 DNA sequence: TGCGCCAGCAGCTTGGAGCCAGGGCAGTACAATGAGCAGTTCTTC. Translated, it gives CASSLEPGQYNEQFF. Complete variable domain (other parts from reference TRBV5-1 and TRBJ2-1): KAGVTQTPRYLIKTRGQQVTLSCSPISGHRSVSWYQQTPGQGLQFLFEYFSETQRNKGNFPGRFSGRQFSNSRSEMNVSTLELGDSALYLCASSLEPGQYNEQFFGPGTRLTVL.

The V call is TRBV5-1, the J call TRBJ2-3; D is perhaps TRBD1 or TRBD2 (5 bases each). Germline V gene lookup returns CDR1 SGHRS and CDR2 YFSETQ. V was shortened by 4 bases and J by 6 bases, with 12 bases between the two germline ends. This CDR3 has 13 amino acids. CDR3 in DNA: TGCGCCAGCAGCCCCCAGGGAGTTGATACGCAGTATTTT. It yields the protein CASSPQGVDTQYF.

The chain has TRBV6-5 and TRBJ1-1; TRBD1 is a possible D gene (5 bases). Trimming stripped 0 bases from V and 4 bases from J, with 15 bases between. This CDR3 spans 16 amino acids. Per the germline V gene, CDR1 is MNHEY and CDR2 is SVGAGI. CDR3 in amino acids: CASSYSSREDGTEAFF. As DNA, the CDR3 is TGTGCCAGCAGTTACTCTTCCAGGGAGGATGGCACTGAAGCTTTCTTT.

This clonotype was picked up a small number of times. The CDR3 loop is CASSYRQGHYEQYV. CDR3 sequence (DNA): TGTGCCAGCAGTTACCGGCAGGGCCACTACGAGCAGTACGTC. The V and J genes are TRBV6-5 and TRBJ2-7; D may be TRBD1 (5 bases). Germline V gene lookup returns CDR1 MNHEY and CDR2 SVGAGI. This CDR3 is built from 14 residues. V was cut by 2 bases and J by 3 bases, with 11 bases left in between.

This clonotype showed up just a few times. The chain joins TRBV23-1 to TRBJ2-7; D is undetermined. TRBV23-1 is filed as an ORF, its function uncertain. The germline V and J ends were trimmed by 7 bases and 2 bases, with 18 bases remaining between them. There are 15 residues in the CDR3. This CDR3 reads CASTTRLQAAYEQYV. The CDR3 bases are TGCGCCAGCACCACACGTCTGCAGGCAGCCTACGAGCAGTACGTC.

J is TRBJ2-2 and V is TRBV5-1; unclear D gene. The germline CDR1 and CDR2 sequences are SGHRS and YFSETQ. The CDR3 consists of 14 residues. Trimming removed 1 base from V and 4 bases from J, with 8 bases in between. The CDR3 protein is CASSLYRLTGELFF. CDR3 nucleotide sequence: TGCGCCAGCAGCTTGTATCGCCTCACCGGGGAGCTGTTTTTT.

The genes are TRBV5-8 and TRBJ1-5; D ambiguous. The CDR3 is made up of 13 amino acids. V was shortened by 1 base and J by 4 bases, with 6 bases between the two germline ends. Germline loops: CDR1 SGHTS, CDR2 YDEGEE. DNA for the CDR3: TGTGCCAGCAGCTTGTTGGATAATCAGCCCCAGCATTTT. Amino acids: CASSLLDNQPQHF.

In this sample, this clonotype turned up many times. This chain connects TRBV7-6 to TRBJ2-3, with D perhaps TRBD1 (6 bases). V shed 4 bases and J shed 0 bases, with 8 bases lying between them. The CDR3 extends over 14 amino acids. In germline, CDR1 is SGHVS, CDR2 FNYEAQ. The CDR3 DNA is TGTGCCAGCAGCTCGACAGGTAGCACAGATACGCAGTATTTT. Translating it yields CASSSTGSTDTQYF.